This T cell receptor (beta chain) comes out of a study of technical replicates of blood from several donors. V was clipped by 4 bases and J by 7 bases; unmatched bases: 6. Looked up from germline, CDR1 is LNHDA and CDR2 is SQIVND (reference sequence). This CDR3 is 14 amino acids long. The method was immunoSEQ multiplex PCR; TCRdb's version includes in-frame clones alone and lacks a portion of them. The table shows more than 55,000 clones, with about 91% occurring only once. J is TRBJ1-4 and V is TRBV19; 7 bases agree with TRBD1. Sequenced sample: T cells isolated from PBMCs. This TCR derives from a human donor in good health. The CDR3 coding sequence is TGTGCCAGTAGTACCGGGACAGTGGGTGAAAAACTGTTTTTT. It yields the protein CASSTGTVGEKLFF.